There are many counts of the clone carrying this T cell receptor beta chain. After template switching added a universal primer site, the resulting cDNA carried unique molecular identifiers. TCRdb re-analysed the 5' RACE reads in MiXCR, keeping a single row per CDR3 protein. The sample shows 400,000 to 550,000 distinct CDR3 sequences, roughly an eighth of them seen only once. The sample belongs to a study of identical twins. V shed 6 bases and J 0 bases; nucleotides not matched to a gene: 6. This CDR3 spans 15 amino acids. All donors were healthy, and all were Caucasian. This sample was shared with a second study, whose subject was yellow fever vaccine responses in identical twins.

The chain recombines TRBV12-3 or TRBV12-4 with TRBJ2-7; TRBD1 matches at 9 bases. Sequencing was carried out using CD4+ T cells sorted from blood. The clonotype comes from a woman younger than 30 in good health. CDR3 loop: CASSLQGASSYEQYF. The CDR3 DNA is TGTGCCAGCAGCTTACAGGGGGCCAGCTCCTACGAGCAGTACTTC.